The sequence of this TCR beta chain was determined in a study of blood T cell repertoires in COVID-19. Study-level background: PBMCs, B-cell-depleted T cells, or T cells were the source of the cDNA or gDNA that made up the material.

Under the authors' procedure: Reference gene primers were amplified, and this amplification served to estimate nucleated cell counts. Assay: immunoSEQ multiplex PCR; the TCRdb copy retains only in-frame clones and omits some. D and trimming were read from the DNA, whereas the V and J calls and clone size are those reported in that table. The profile shows roughly 49,000 clones, approximately 89% of them singletons. With 6 bases clipped from V and 5 bases from J, the junction kept 10 bases outside the gene matches. Germline CDR1 SNHLY, CDR2 FYNNEI. There are 16 residues in the CDR3. The sample was peripheral blood. This sequence was found in a man between 60 and 75 years old with active COVID-19. The V call is TRBV2, the J call TRBJ2-7; 13 bases agree with TRBD2. Here the CDR3 reads CASSNGLAGDIHEQYF. CDR3 sequence (DNA): TGTGCCAGCAGCAATGGACTAGCGGGAGATATTCACGAGCAGTACTTC. Combining the CDR3 with reference TRBV2 and TRBJ2-7 gives the whole variable domain EPEVTQTPSHQVTQMGQEVILRCVPISNHLYFYWYRQILGQKVEFLVSFYNNEISEKSEIFDDQFSVERPDGSNFTLKIRSTKLEDSAMYFCASSNGLAGDIHEQYFGPGTRLTVT.